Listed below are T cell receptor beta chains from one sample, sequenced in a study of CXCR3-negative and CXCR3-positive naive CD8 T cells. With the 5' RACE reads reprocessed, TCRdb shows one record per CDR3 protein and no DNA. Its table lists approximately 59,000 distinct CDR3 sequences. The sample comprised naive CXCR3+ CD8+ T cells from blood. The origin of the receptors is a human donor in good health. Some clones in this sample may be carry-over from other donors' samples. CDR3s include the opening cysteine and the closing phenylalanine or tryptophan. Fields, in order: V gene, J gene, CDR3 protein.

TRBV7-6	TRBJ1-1	CASTNSPGQRVGNTEAFF
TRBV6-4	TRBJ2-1	CASSDESKESSYNEQFF
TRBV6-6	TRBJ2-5	CASSYGGPETQYF
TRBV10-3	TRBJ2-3	CAISEERDTQYF
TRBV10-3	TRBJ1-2	CAISESAGSGYTF
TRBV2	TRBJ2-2	CASSEAILYTGELFF
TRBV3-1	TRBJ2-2	CASSQDPSGELFF
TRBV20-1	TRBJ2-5	CSAMSLLADVRGETQYF
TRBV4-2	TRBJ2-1	CASSQDQLVADYSYNEQFF
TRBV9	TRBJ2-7	CASSPSGATSYEQYF
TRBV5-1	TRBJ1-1	CASTQRGGLEAFF
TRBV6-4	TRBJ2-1	CASSGRGSSYNEQFF
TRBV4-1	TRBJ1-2	CASSQAGATPICGYTF
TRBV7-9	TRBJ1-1	CAISGGMNTEAFF
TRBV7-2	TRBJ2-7	CASSLEGRAYEQYF
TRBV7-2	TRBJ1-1	CASSLGRTEAFF
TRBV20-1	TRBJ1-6	CSAPTPPGSNSPLHF
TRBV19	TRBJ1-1	CASSFEGAAEAFF
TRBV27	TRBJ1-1	CASSTRTGENTEAFF
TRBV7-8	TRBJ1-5	CASSPLRGHWNTSNQPQHF
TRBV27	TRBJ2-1	CASSYDRGNEQFF
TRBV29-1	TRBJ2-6	CSVEDGGISGANVLTF
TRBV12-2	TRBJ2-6	CASRLQTGGPSGANVLTF
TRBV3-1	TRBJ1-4	CASSQEEGGEKLFF
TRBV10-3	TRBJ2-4	CAISTTGTGTEGAKNIQYF
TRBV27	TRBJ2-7	CASSGLSSYEQYF
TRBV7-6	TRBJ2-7	CASSLQAAYEQYF
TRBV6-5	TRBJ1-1	CASSYEDSPTTEAFF
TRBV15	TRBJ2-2	CATSRTGPRDGELFF
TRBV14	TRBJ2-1	CASSPPSHEQFF
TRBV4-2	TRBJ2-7	CASSQDGGQYEQYF
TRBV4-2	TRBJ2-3	CASSQDQIQTAYTDTQYF
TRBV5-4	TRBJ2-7	CASSFLAGPSDEQYF
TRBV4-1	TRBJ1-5	CASSQEGGVLGRRTGQPQHF
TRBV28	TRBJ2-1	CASSPQRGPLGEQFF
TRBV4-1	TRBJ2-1	CASSPYHSSGVNEQFF
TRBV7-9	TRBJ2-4	CASSPSSENIQYF
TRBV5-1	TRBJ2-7	CASSGSGVIMEQYF
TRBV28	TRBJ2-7	CASSLIGGRIDEQYF
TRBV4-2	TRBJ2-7	CASSQDLEGDRDEQYF
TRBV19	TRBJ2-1	CASTRQGAFNEQFF